What follows are 5 T cell receptor beta chains derived from one specimen sequenced in a study of shared clonotypes between healthy human individuals. Assay: immunoSEQ multiplex PCR; the TCRdb copy retains only in-frame clones and omits some. There are a few million clones in the sample; around 93% occur only once, and approximately 0.41% lies in the top ten. Specimen: naive CD4+ T cells from PBMCs. The subset: CD45RA+ positively selected. The receptors were sampled from a man aged 18 to 30 in good health. Some clones in this sample may be carry-over from other donors' samples.

This rearrangement joins TRBV15 to TRBJ2-1, with a tentative D call TRBD1 (5 bases). The CDR3 covers 16 residues. The germline V and J ends were trimmed by 0 bases and 1 base, with 10 bases remaining between them. The germline V gene encodes CDR1 LNHNV and CDR2 YYDKDF (reference sequence). CDR3 bases: TGTGCCACCAGCAGAGATAGGAGACAGTCCTACAATGAGCAGTTCTTC. Its translation: CATSRDRRQSYNEQFF. The full variable domain, its missing parts supplied by reference TRBV15 and TRBJ2-1, is DAMVIQNPRYQVTQFGKPVTLSCSQTLNHNVMYWYQQKSSQAPKLLFHYYDKDFNNEADTPDNFQSRRPNTSFCFLDIRSPGLGDTAMYLCATSRDRRQSYNEQFFGPGTRLTVL.

The CDR3 spells CASSFNRDRGNYGYTF. CDR3 nucleotides: TGTGCCAGCAGCTTTAACCGGGACAGGGGTAACTATGGCTACACCTTC. V is TRBV11-2 and J is TRBJ1-2; 10 nucleotides match TRBD1. J lost 1 base, V lost 3 bases, and 5 bases had no gene match. The CDR3 loop spans 16 amino acids. Germline assignment: CDR1 SGHAT and CDR2 FQNNGV.

V and J are TRBV5-1 and TRBJ2-1; the match to TRBD2 covers 8 bases. The CDR3 totals 14 residues. CDR1 and CDR2 (germline): SGHRS, YFSETQ. J lost 8 bases, V lost 6 bases, and 10 bases had no gene match. Here the CDR3 DNA reads TGCGCCAGCATTTCCCCAGGACTAGCCCATGAGCAGTTCTTC. Its protein is CASISPGLAHEQFF.

This chain joins TRBV6-1 and TRBJ2-1; D may be TRBD2 (5 bases). The CDR3 has 16 amino acids. The germline V gene has CDR1 MNHNS and CDR2 SASEGT. With 4 bases removed from V and 1 base from J, the gap between germline ends came to 14 bases. The DNA for the CDR3 is TGTGCCAGCAGTGTTGGACTCTCTGTTTCCTACAATGAGCAGTTCTTC. Protein product: CASSVGLSVSYNEQFF.

The chain has TRBV5-1 and TRBJ1-3; the D gene is possibly TRBD1 (6 bases). This CDR3 comprises 18 residues. V was trimmed by 4 bases and J by 0 bases, leaving 20 bases between them. Germline V gene sequence: CDR1 SGHRS, CDR2 YFSETQ. CDR3 coding DNA: TGCGCCAGCAGCGCGGCGCCGGGACAAGTCAACTCTGGAAACACCATATATTTT. Amino acids: CASSAAPGQVNSGNTIYF.